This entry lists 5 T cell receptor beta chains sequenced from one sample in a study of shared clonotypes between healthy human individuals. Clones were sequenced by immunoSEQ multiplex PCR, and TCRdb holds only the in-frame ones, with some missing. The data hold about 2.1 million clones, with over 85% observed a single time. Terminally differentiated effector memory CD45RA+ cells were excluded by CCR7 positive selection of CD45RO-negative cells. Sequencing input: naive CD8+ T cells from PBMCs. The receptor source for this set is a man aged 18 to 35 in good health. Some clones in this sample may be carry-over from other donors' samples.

CDR3 residues: CASSDFGQGGEQFF. The CDR3 DNA reads as TGTGCCAGCAGTGATTTCGGTCAGGGGGGTGAGCAGTTCTTC. The chain uses TRBV25-1 and TRBJ2-1, with a weak D call TRBD1 (7 bases). CDR1 and CDR2 (germline): MGHDK, SYGVNS. The CDR3 spans 14 residues. V was cut by 3 bases and J by 9 bases, with 15 bases left in between.

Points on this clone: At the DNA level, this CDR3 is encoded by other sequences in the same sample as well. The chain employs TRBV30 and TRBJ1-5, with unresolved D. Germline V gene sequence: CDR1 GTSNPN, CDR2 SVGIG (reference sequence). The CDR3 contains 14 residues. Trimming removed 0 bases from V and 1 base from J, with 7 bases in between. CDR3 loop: CAWSVGVSNQPQHF. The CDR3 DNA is TGTGCCTGGAGTGTAGGAGTGAGCAATCAGCCCCAGCATTTT.

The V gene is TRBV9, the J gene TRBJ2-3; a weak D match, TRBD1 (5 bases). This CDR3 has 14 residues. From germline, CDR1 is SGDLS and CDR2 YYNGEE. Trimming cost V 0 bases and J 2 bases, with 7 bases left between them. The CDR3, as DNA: TGTGCCAGCAGCGTAGTGGACAACACAGATACGCAGTATTTT. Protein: CASSVVDNTDTQYF.

CDR3 nucleotide sequence: TGCGCCAGCAGCCAAGATTTCGACAGTCACTCTGGAAACACCATATATTTT. This sequence encodes CASSQDFDSHSGNTIYF. The chain carries TRBV4-1 and TRBJ1-3; weak D call: TRBD1 (5 bases). Germline V gives CDR1 MGHRA, CDR2 YSYEKL. Trimming shortened V by 0 bases and J by 0 bases, and 12 bases separated the two germline ends. This CDR3 has 17 amino acids.

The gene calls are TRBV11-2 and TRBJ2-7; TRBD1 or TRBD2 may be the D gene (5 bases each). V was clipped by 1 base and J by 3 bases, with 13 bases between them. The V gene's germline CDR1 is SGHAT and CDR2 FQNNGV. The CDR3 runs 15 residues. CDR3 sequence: CASSLGGPGFYEQYF. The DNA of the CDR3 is TGTGCCAGCAGCTTAGGGGGACCTGGCTTCTACGAGCAGTACTTC.